This TCR beta chain was documented in a study of shared T cell receptors in the human thymus. Clones were read by immunoSEQ multiplex PCR, and TCRdb kept only the in-frame ones, dropping some. The sample lists 540,000 or so clones, approximately 78% occurring once. Unmatched junction bases numbered 7, after V lost 6 bases and J lost 4 bases. This CDR3 has 16 residues. Germline lookup yields CDR1 KGHSH and CDR2 LQKENI. The same data also contributed to another study, on human thymus T cells. That work states: Resections were taken during corrective heart surgery, and the thymus tissue came from these. Apparent skewing of V and J gene usage characterized both thymic and blood repertoires.

This sequence joins TRBV18 and TRBJ2-3, with 13 bases aligning to TRBD2. This receptor was identified in a boy under two years old with a congenital heart defect. Input material: thymocytes. The CDR3 region is CASSGGLAGEADTQYF. The CDR3 DNA reads as TGTGCCAGCTCCGGCGGACTAGCGGGAGAAGCAGATACGCAGTATTTT.